The table lists the clone carrying this TCR beta chain with a few counts. Its specificity is not known. The germline CDR1 and CDR2 sequences are KGHDR and SFDVKD. The CDR3 runs 11 residues. Trimming removed 2 bases at V and 4 bases at J, with 1 base between. The sample belongs to a study of response to subunit inactivated influenza vaccine. TCRdb passed the RT-PCR reads through MiXCR, listing each CDR3 protein once. The table includes hundreds of thousands of distinct CDR3 sequences, 11% detected once. Notes on the study in general: Few new T cells, the authors suggested, are recruited by each seasonal influenza vaccination.

Sequencing was performed on PBMCs from blood, taken 40 to 50 days after vaccination. The receptor was derived from a man aged 45-65 years who received an inactivated influenza vaccine. This rearrangement joins TRBV24-1 to TRBJ1-2; D gene uncertain. The CDR3 DNA is TGTGCCACCAGTGATTCCTATGGCTACACCTTC. Protein product: CATSDSYGYTF.